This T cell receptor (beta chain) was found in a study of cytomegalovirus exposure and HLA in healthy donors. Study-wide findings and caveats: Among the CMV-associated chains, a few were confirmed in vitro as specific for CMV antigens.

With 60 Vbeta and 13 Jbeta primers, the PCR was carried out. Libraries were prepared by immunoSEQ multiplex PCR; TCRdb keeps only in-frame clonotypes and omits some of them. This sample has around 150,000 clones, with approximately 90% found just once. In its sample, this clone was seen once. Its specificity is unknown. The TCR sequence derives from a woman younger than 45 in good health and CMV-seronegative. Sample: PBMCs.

CDR3 sequence (DNA): TGCGCCAGTCCTTCCGGGACAGCGTTGAATCAGCCCCAGCATTTT. This codes for CASPSGTALNQPQHF. The chain uses TRBV10-1 and TRBJ1-5; 7 bases are a match to TRBD1. J gave up 4 bases and V 9 bases, and 12 bases lay outside the gene matches. This CDR3 has 15 residues. Per the germline V gene, CDR1 is WNHNN and CDR2 is SYGVQD (reference sequence).